The rows below give T cell receptor beta chains drawn from one sample of a study of T-cell memory formation after mild COVID-19. Each CDR3 protein is one row after TCRdb ran MiXCR on the 5' RACE reads. The sample lists just over 150,000 distinct CDR3 sequences, about 28% occurring once. The sequencing sample was made of PBMCs or a T cell subset sorted from them (not recorded which). The receptors were gathered from an adult woman who had mild COVID-19 (a few samples of this study predate the infection). Cell type and time point are not known. The CDR3 runs from the conserved cysteine through the conserved F or W. D genes are given only for firm matches. Clone size is shown for a subset of rows, as once, few, many or a class of expanded clone.

size	J	D	V	DNA	CDR3
.	TRBJ2-7	.	TRBV7-2	TGTGCCAGCAGCTTAGATCTCGTCCTGAATGGCGAGCAGTACTTC	CASSLDLVLNGEQYF
.	TRBJ2-3	.	TRBV4-2	TGTGCCAGCAGCCAAGATGAGGCTCCTAGCACAGATACGCAGTATTTT	CASSQDEAPSTDTQYF
.	TRBJ2-2	.	TRBV29-1	TGCAGCGTTGAGGAGGGATACGGGGAGCTGTTTTTT	CSVEEGYGELFF
.	TRBJ2-7	.	TRBV5-6	TGTGCCAGCAGCTCTGATGACGGTTACGAGCAGTACTTC	CASSSDDGYEQYF
few	TRBJ2-2	.	TRBV5-1	TGCGCCAGCAGGGGGACGGGCTCAACCGGGGAGCTGTTTTTT	CASRGTGSTGELFF
.	TRBJ2-3	.	TRBV6-6	TGTGCCAGCAGTGGACCCACCGGGGATACGCAGTATTTT	CASSGPTGDTQYF
few	TRBJ1-6	.	TRBV15	TGTGCCACCAGCAGGGGCTCCTATAATTCACCCCTCCACTTT	CATSRGSYNSPLHF
.	TRBJ2-2	TRBD2	TRBV3-1	TGTGCCAGCAGCCGCGGGGGGGCTCGAACCGGGGAGCTGTTTTTT	CASSRGGARTGELFF
few	TRBJ2-7	.	TRBV6-2/TRBV6-3	TGTGCCAGCAGTTGGGACGCGGCTAGCTCCTACGAGCAGTACTTC	CASSWDAASSYEQYF
few	TRBJ1-5	.	TRBV20-1	TGCAGTGCTAGGAGGCAGGGTTTCAATCAGCCCCAGCATTTT	CSARRQGFNQPQHF
.	TRBJ1-1	.	TRBV7-9	TGTGCCAGCAGCTTCCGGGACACCAACACTGAAGCTTTCTTT	CASSFRDTNTEAFF
.	TRBJ2-5	.	TRBV29-1	TGCAGCGTTCTTATCCAAGAGACCCAGTACTTC	CSVLIQETQYF
once	TRBJ1-2	.	TRBV12-3/TRBV12-4	TGTGCCAGCAGTTTTGGGGTGACTAAATATGGCTACACCTTC	CASSFGVTKYGYTF
.	TRBJ1-1	.	TRBV5-1	TGCGCCAGCAGCTTCGGAGGGGGTGATTTCGAGGGAGCTTTCTTT	CASSFGGGDFEGAFF
few	TRBJ2-1	TRBD2	TRBV9	TGTGCCAGCAGCTCCCGGACTAGCGGGGTTCGGAATGAGCAGTTCTTC	CASSSRTSGVRNEQFF
few	TRBJ2-4	.	TRBV11-2	TGTGCCAGCAGCTTAGACGGCAGGGCCATTCAGTACTTC	CASSLDGRAIQYF
.	TRBJ2-3	TRBD2	TRBV5-1	TGCGCCAGCAGCTTGGCTAGCGGGGGAAACACAGATACGCAGTATTTT	CASSLASGGNTDTQYF
.	TRBJ2-5	TRBD1	TRBV29-1	TGCAGCGTTTGGGACAGGGAAGAGACCCAGTACTTC	CSVWDREETQYF
.	TRBJ1-1	.	TRBV6-6	TGTGCCAGCAGTTACGTGAACATGAACACTGAAGCTTTCTTT	CASSYVNMNTEAFF
.	TRBJ2-1	.	TRBV19	TGTGCCAGTAGTATACGCGCCTTAGCTATGGATGAGCAGTTCTTC	CASSIRALAMDEQFF
many	TRBJ2-1	TRBD1	TRBV7-9	TGTGCCAGCAGCCTGGGACAGGGGGCCTACAATGAGCAGTTCTTC	CASSLGQGAYNEQFF
.	TRBJ2-3	.	TRBV6-2/TRBV6-3	TGTGCCAGCAGTTACTCGACACCCCCTGGGGCAGATACGCAGTATTTT	CASSYSTPPGADTQYF
.	TRBJ2-5	TRBD2	TRBV4-2	TGTGCCAGCAGCCAATGGCTAGCGGGTCTCGGGGAGACCCAGTACTTC	CASSQWLAGLGETQYF
.	TRBJ1-1	.	TRBV20-1	TGCAGTGCTAGAGATTTCAGGAGATTTACGAACACTGAAGCTTTCTTT	CSARDFRRFTNTEAFF
few	TRBJ1-1	.	TRBV10-2	TGCGCCAGCAGTGAGGGGCCTGAAGCTTTCTTT	CASSEGPEAFF
.	TRBJ2-7	.	TRBV12-3/TRBV12-4	TGTGCCAGCAGTTTCCGAGGGCCCTACGAGCAGTACTTC	CASSFRGPYEQYF
.	TRBJ2-3	TRBD1	TRBV24-1	TGTGCCACCAGTGATTTTATGACAGGGCCCGACACAGATACGCAGTATTTT	CATSDFMTGPDTDTQYF
few	TRBJ2-1	.	TRBV12-3/TRBV12-4	TGTGCCAGCAGTGATGCCTCACGACGGCCCGGGGATGAGCAGTTCTTC	CASSDASRRPGDEQFF
.	TRBJ1-1	TRBD1	TRBV7-2	TGTGCCAGCAGCCTAGGGGGCCCCACTGAAGCTTTCTTT	CASSLGGPTEAFF
once	TRBJ2-7	TRBD2	TRBV12-3/TRBV12-4	TGTGCCAGCAGTTTGGGAGGGCTCCCCCAGCAGTACTTC	CASSLGGLPQQYF
.	TRBJ2-2	.	TRBV5-1	TGCGCCAGCAGCATAGCAGCGAACACCGGGGAGCTGTTTTTT	CASSIAANTGELFF
.	TRBJ2-3	.	TRBV18	TGTGCCAGCTCGGGGAGCACAGATACGCAGTATTTT	CASSGSTDTQYF
.	TRBJ1-2	TRBD1	TRBV20-1	TGCAGTGCTAGATCCGGGGGTGACAGGGTATATGGCTACACCTTC	CSARSGGDRVYGYTF
.	TRBJ2-7	.	TRBV4-1	TGCGCCAGCAGCTCCGGGACCTTCTACGAGCAGTACTTC	CASSSGTFYEQYF
many	TRBJ2-7	TRBD1	TRBV20-1	TGCAGTGCCCCGACCCTAGGACAGGGCACCTACGAGCAGTACTTC	CSAPTLGQGTYEQYF
.	TRBJ2-4	TRBD2	TRBV20-1	TGCAGTGCTCCGAGCGGGACTCTAGCCAAAAACATTCAGTACTTC	CSAPSGTLAKNIQYF
.	TRBJ2-3	TRBD1	TRBV7-9	TGTGCCAGCAGCTGGACAGGGGGCAGGAAAGATACGCAGTATTTT	CASSWTGGRKDTQYF
.	TRBJ2-5	TRBD2	TRBV15	TGTGCCACCAGCACTAGCGGAGAAGAGACCCAGTACTTC	CATSTSGEETQYF
.	TRBJ1-4	.	TRBV6-1	TGTGCCAGCCTCCGGGGCAACCAGAATGAAAAACTGTTTTTT	CASLRGNQNEKLFF
few	TRBJ2-3	TRBD2	TRBV5-1	TGCGCCAGCAGCCAGAGCGGGAGACTCACGCAGTATTTT	CASSQSGRLTQYF
.	TRBJ2-5	.	TRBV4-2	TGTGCCAGCAGCCAAGCATCCCTAGCAGGGGAGACCCAGTACTTC	CASSQASLAGETQYF
.	TRBJ2-7	.	TRBV29-1	TGCAGCGTGGCGGATTTCGAGCAGTACTTC	CSVADFEQYF
.	TRBJ2-3	TRBD1	TRBV25-1	TGTGCCAGCAGTTCTTCCACCGGGACAGGTCGGGATACGCAGTATTTT	CASSSSTGTGRDTQYF
.	TRBJ1-6	TRBD1	TRBV7-9	TGTGCCAGCAGCAGTGACAGGGGACCCCTCCACTTT	CASSSDRGPLHF
.	TRBJ2-1	.	TRBV29-1	TGCAGCGTCCTATCAGGGTCCCCCTGGGGCAATGAGCAGTTCTTC	CSVLSGSPWGNEQFF
.	TRBJ2-2	.	TRBV12-3/TRBV12-4	TGTGCCAGCAGTCTAGGGGGGGCCGGGGAGCTGTTTTTT	CASSLGGAGELFF
.	TRBJ1-1	.	TRBV20-1	TGCAGTGCTAGAGACCCATTAACCACTGAAGCTTTCTTT	CSARDPLTTEAFF
few	TRBJ2-1	TRBD2	TRBV10-3	TGTGCCATCAGATCCCGGGAGGGCGGGGATGAGCAGTTCTTC	CAIRSREGGDEQFF
few	TRBJ2-7	.	TRBV29-1	TGCAGCGTTGAAGATGGGTCAGGAACACCCTACGAGCAGTACTTC	CSVEDGSGTPYEQYF
.	TRBJ2-5	.	TRBV29-1	TGCAGCGTTGCGAGGAGCGGAAGCGAGACCCAGTACTTC	CSVARSGSETQYF
few	TRBJ1-2	.	TRBV29-1	TGCAGCGTTGGCACGGACCCTTTCTATGGCTACACCTTC	CSVGTDPFYGYTF
.	TRBJ1-2	.	TRBV7-3	TGTGCCAGCAGCTTCGAGGGCATAGCCGGCCGCTATGGCTACACCTTC	CASSFEGIAGRYGYTF
few	TRBJ2-2	.	TRBV6-2/TRBV6-3	TGTGCCAGCACCACCACTAGCTCCGGGGAGCTGTTTTTT	CASTTTSSGELFF
.	TRBJ2-7	TRBD2	TRBV5-4	TGTGCCAGCAGCTGGGGACTAGCGGGCTCCTACGAGCAGTACTTC	CASSWGLAGSYEQYF
.	TRBJ1-1	.	TRBV7-2	TGTGCCAGCAGCTTCGGTCTTCTTGAAGCTTTCTTT	CASSFGLLEAFF
.	TRBJ2-7	TRBD2	TRBV3-1	TGTGCCAGCAGCCACCGACTAGCCGCACGCCACGAGCAGTACTTC	CASSHRLAARHEQYF
once	TRBJ2-5	.	TRBV7-7	TGTGCTAGCAGCCGGGACTTCGAAGAGACCCAGTACTTC	CASSRDFEETQYF
.	TRBJ2-3	.	TRBV3-1	TGTGCCAGCAGCCAAGGTCACGGCTCAGATACGCAGTATTTT	CASSQGHGSDTQYF
many	TRBJ2-7	.	TRBV5-1	TGCGCCAGCAGCCAGGGAGGCTTTTACGAGCAGTACTTC	CASSQGGFYEQYF
.	TRBJ1-3	.	TRBV24-1	TGTGCCACCAGTGAGGGATACACCATATATTTT	CATSEGYTIYF